This TCR beta chain was sequenced during a study of T cells after yellow fever vaccination. Notes on the study in general: Abundant clonotypes from the bulk population could have been carried over as contaminants into FACS-sorted repertoires. Primary-vaccination clones mostly resurfaced post-booster (under 98% CD4, roughly 90% CD8).

Germline trimming cut 2 bases from V and 2 bases from J; bases unmatched to any gene: 2. This CDR3 is built from 15 residues. In germline, CDR1 is LGHNA, CDR2 YNFKEQ. This clonotype was found a few times. Its antigen remains unknown. Via MiXCR, TCRdb re-called the 5' RACE reads, giving one row per CDR3 protein. The sample yields 300,000 or so distinct CDR3 sequences, 3% to 4.5% seen once. V and J are TRBV4-2 and TRBJ2-1; 8 nucleotides line up with TRBD1. The TCR was taken from a man aged 18-30 years who received the YFV17D yellow fever vaccine. Source: PBMCs, taken 5 days after the yellow fever booster vaccination. CDR3 protein: CASSQTGQAYNEQFF. The CDR3 DNA follows: TGTGCCAGCAGCCAAACGGGACAGGCCTACAATGAGCAGTTCTTC.